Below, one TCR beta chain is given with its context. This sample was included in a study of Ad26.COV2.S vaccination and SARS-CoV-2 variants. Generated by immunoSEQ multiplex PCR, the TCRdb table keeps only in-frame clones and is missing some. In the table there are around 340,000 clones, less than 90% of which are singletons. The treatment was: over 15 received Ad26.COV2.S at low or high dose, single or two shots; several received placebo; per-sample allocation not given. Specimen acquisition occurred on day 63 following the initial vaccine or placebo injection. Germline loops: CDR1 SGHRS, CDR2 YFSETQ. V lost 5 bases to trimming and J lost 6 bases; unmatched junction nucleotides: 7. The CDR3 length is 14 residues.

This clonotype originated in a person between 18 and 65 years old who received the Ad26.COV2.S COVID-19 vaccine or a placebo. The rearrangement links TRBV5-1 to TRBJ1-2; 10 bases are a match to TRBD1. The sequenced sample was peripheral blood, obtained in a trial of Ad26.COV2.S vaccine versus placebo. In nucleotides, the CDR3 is TGCGCCAGCAGGACCTCCGGGACAGGGGATGGCTACACCTTC. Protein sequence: CASRTSGTGDGYTF.